This TCR beta chain stems from a study of cytomegalovirus exposure and HLA in healthy donors. Whole-study context: Earlier work reported 100 million or so unique TCR beta sequences from about 200 million T cells. Study results and caveats: About 90% or about 30% of the time was how often most TCR beta V segments were productive, according to an earlier analysis.

PCR involved 60 Vbeta and 13 Jbeta primers. Libraries were prepared by immunoSEQ multiplex PCR; TCRdb keeps only in-frame clonotypes and omits some of them. The sample lists roughly 200,000 clones, about 84% occurring once. The CDR3 consists of 13 residues. The V gene lost 7 bases and the J gene lost 1 base, with 11 bases spanning the gap. Germline loops: CDR1 MNHNS, CDR2 SASEGT. As regards this clone: Its antigen is currently unknown.

Sequenced material: PBMCs. This receptor was obtained from a woman aged 25 to 39 in good health and CMV-seropositive. The rearrangement uses TRBV6-1 and TRBJ2-7; possibly TRBD2 for D (7 bases). CDR3 DNA sequence: TGTGCCAGCACACGGGGGGCATCCTACGAGCAGTACTTC. Protein: CASTRGASYEQYF.